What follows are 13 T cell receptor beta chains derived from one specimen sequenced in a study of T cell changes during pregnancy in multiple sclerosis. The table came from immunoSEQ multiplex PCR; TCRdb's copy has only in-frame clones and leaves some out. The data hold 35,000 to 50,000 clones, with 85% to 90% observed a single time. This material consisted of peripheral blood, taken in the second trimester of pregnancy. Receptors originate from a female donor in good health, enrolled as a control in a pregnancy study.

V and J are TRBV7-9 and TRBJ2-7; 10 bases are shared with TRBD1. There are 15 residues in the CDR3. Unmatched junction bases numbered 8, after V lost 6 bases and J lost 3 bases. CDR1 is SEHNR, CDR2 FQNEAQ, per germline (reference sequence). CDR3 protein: CASSPGTGALYEQYF. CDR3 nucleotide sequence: TGTGCCAGCAGTCCCGGGACAGGGGCCCTCTACGAGCAGTACTTC.

The CDR3 DNA reads TGCAGCGTAGTTCTGACGGGGACACACTCGTACTTC. It is translated as CSVVLTGTHSYF. The chain combines TRBV29-1 with TRBJ2-5, with a possible D match to TRBD1 (6 bases). This CDR3 comprises 12 residues. Germline-derived CDR1 and CDR2 are SQVTM and ANQGSEA. V lost 6 bases and J 13 bases, leaving 21 bases between the germline ends. The full variable domain, rest sourced from reference TRBV29-1 and TRBJ2-5, is SAVISQKPSRDICQRGTSLTIQCQVDSQVTMMFWYRQQPGQSLTLIATANQGSEATYESGFVIDKFPISRPNLTFSTLTVSNMSPEDSSIYLCSVVLTGTHSYFGPGTRLLVL.

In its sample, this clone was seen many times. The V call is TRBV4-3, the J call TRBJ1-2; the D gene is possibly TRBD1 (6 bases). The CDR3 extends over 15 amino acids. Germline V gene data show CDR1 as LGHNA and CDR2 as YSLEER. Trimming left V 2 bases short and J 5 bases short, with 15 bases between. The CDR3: CASSQKTGSSYGYTF. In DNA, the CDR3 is TGCGCCAGCAGCCAAAAGACAGGTTCGTCTTATGGCTACACCTTC.

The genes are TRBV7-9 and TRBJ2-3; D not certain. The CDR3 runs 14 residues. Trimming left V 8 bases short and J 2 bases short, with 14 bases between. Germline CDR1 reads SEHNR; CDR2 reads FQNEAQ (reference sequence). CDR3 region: CASGLGPVTDTQYF. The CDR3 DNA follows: TGTGCCAGCGGGTTAGGCCCAGTCACAGATACGCAGTATTTT. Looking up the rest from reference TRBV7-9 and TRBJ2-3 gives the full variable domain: DTGVSQNPRHKITKRGQNVTFRCDPISEHNRLYWYRQTLGQGPEFLTYFQNEAQLEKSRLLSDRFSAERPKGSFSTLEIQRTEQGDSAMYLCASGLGPVTDTQYFGPGTRLTVL.

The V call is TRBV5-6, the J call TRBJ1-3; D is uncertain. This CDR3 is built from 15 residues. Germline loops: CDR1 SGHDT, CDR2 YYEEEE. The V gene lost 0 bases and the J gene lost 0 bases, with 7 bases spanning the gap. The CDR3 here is CASSLGQNSGNTIYF. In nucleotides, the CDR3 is TGTGCCAGCAGCTTGGGGCAGAACTCTGGAAACACCATATATTTT.

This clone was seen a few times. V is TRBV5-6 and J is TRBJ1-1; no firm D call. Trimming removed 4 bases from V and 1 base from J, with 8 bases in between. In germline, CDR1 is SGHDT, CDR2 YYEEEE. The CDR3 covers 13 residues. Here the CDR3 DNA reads TGTGCCAGCAGCATACGGAGGAACACTGAAGCTTTCTTT. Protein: CASSIRRNTEAFF.

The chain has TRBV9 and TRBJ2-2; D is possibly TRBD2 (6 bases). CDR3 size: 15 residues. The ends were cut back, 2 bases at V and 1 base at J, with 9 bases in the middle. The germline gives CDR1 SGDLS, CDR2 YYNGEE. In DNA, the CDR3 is TGTGCCAGCAGCGTGCGGGGAGGGAACACCGGGGAGCTGTTTTTT. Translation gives CASSVRGGNTGELFF. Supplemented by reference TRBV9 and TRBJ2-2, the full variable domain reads DSGVTQTPKHLITATGQRVTLRCSPRSGDLSVYWYQQSLDQGLQFLIQYYNGEERAKGNILERFSAQQFPDLHSELNLSSLELGDSALYFCASSVRGGNTGELFFGEGSRLTVL.

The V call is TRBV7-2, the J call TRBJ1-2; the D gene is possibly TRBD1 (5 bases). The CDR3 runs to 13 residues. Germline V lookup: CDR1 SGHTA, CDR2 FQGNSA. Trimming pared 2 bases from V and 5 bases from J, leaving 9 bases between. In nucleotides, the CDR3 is TGTGCCAGCAGCTTACGTTCAGGGTATGGCTACACCTTC. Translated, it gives CASSLRSGYGYTF.

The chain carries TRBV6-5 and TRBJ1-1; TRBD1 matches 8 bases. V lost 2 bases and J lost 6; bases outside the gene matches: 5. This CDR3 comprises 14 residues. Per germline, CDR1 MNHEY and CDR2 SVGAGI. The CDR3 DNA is TGTGCCAGCAGTTACGGACAGGGACTTCCTGAAGCTTTCTTT. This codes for CASSYGQGLPEAFF.

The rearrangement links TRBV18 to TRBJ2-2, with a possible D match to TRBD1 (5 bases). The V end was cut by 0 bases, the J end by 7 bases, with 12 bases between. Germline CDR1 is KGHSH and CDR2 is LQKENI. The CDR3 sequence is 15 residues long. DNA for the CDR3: TGTGCCAGCTCACCACCGATGGGGCGTGGCGGGGAGCTGTTTTTT. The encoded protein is CASSPPMGRGGELFF.

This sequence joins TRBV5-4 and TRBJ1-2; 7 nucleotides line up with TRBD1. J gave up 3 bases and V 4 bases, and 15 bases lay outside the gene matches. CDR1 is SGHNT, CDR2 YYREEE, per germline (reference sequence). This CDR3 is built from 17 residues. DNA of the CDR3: TGTGCCAGCAGCACCCGAAAAGGGACAGCAAGTCACTATGGCTACACCTTC. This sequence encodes CASSTRKGTASHYGYTF.

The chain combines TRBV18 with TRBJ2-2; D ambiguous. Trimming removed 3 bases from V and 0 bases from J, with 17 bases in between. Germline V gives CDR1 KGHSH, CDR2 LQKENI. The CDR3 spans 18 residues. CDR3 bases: TGTGCCAGCTCACCCCTCCCCCCCGGGTATACGAACACCGGGGAGCTGTTTTTT. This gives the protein CASSPLPPGYTNTGELFF.

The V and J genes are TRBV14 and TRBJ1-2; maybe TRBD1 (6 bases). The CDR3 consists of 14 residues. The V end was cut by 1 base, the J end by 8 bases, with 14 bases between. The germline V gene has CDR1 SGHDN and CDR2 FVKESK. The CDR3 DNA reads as TGTGCCAGCAGCCAAGGTCCAGGGGCTGGAGGCTACACCTTC. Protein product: CASSQGPGAGGYTF.